These T cell receptor beta chains were read from a single sample in a study of blood T cells in healthy people across ages. One entry per CDR3 protein, called by TCRdb with MiXCR from the 5' RACE reads. The repertoire holds hundreds of thousands of distinct CDR3 sequences, with roughly three fifths as singletons. The sample was blood. The origin of the receptors is a man in his forties or fifties in good health. Both conserved end residues are part of each CDR3. The order of the fields is CDR3 DNA, CDR3 protein, J gene, D gene, clone size, V gene. A D gene is named only where the DNA matches it firmly. Clone sizes are given selectively: once, few, many, or a class where the clone is expanded.

DNA: TGCGCCAGCAGCTTGCGGACAGCGAAACCCTACGAGCAGTACTTC; CDR3: CASSLRTAKPYEQYF; J: TRBJ2-7; D: .; size: few; V: TRBV5-1
DNA: TGCGCCAGCAGCCAAGGAACCGGGACGGCCTCTATAGCTGAGCAGTTCTTC; CDR3: CASSQGTGTASIAEQFF; J: TRBJ2-1; D: .; size: .; V: TRBV4-1
DNA: TGCGCCAGCAGCCAAGATCTAGCGCTTAGCACAGATACGCAGTATTTT; CDR3: CASSQDLALSTDTQYF; J: TRBJ2-3; D: .; size: .; V: TRBV4-3
DNA: TGTGCCACCAGCACAGGGGAGGGCTACAATGAGCAGTACTTC; CDR3: CATSTGEGYNEQYF; J: TRBJ2-7; D: .; size: .; V: TRBV15
DNA: TGTGCCATCAGTGACGACAGTAATAATTCACCCCTCCACTTT; CDR3: CAISDDSNNSPLHF; J: TRBJ1-6; D: .; size: few; V: TRBV10-3
DNA: TGTGCCAGCACCCTGTCTGGGATCCAGGTCGACGAGCAGTACTTC; CDR3: CASTLSGIQVDEQYF; J: TRBJ2-7; D: .; size: .; V: TRBV28
DNA: TGTGCCAGCAGCCCTTCTTATAGCGGGAATTTACAAGAGACCCAGTACTTC; CDR3: CASSPSYSGNLQETQYF; J: TRBJ2-5; D: TRBD2; size: .; V: TRBV9
DNA: TGCAGTGCCAACCTTCCGGGACTAGCGGATTACAATGAGCAGTTCTTC; CDR3: CSANLPGLADYNEQFF; J: TRBJ2-1; D: TRBD2; size: .; V: TRBV20-1
DNA: TGCAGCGTTGAAGTTGGCAGGGACAACGAGCAGTACTTC; CDR3: CSVEVGRDNEQYF; J: TRBJ2-7; D: .; size: many; V: TRBV29-1
DNA: TGTGCCAGAAGCCAAGAATGGGGGAGGGAGCAGTACTTC; CDR3: CARSQEWGREQYF; J: TRBJ2-7; D: .; size: .; V: TRBV3-1
DNA: TGTGCCAGTAGCTTCACAGAGATGAACACTGAAGCTTTCTTT; CDR3: CASSFTEMNTEAFF; J: TRBJ1-1; D: .; size: .; V: TRBV11-1
DNA: TGTGCCAGCAGTGGCGACAGTTCAGATACGCAGTATTTT; CDR3: CASSGDSSDTQYF; J: TRBJ2-3; D: .; size: .; V: TRBV12-3/TRBV12-4
DNA: TGTGCCAGCAGTCCTTTGGACGGGGTCATCTATGGCTACACCTTC; CDR3: CASSPLDGVIYGYTF; J: TRBJ1-2; D: .; size: .; V: TRBV28
DNA: TGCAGTGCAACGATACCCCGGGACAGGGGACTAGAGACCCAGTACTTC; CDR3: CSATIPRDRGLETQYF; J: TRBJ2-5; D: TRBD1; size: .; V: TRBV20-1
DNA: TGCAGCGTCACCGGGACTAGCGGGATCTACGAGCAGTACTTC; CDR3: CSVTGTSGIYEQYF; J: TRBJ2-7; D: TRBD2; size: many; V: TRBV29-1
DNA: TGTGCCAGCAGTTTAGCGGGGACAGTCGAAGAGACCCAGTACTTC; CDR3: CASSLAGTVEETQYF; J: TRBJ2-5; D: TRBD1; size: .; V: TRBV12-3/TRBV12-4
DNA: TGTGCCAGCAGACGACAGGGTGTGGAGACCCAGTACTTC; CDR3: CASRRQGVETQYF; J: TRBJ2-5; D: TRBD1; size: .; V: TRBV25-1
DNA: TGTGCCAGCAGCAAAGGGACTAGCGGCACGCAGTATTTT; CDR3: CASSKGTSGTQYF; J: TRBJ2-3; D: TRBD2; size: .; V: TRBV7-2
DNA: TGTGCCAGCAGCTTAGGTTCAGAGAAGGGGGCAGCCTACGAGCAGTACTTC; CDR3: CASSLGSEKGAAYEQYF; J: TRBJ2-7; D: TRBD1; size: once; V: TRBV7-2
DNA: TGTGCCACTGATAGCGGGAGGGCTACCTACGAGCAGTACTTC; CDR3: CATDSGRATYEQYF; J: TRBJ2-7; D: TRBD2; size: few; V: TRBV28
DNA: TGTGCCAGCGGACAGGGGGCTGGGCGGGAGGCTTCCTACGAGCAGTACTTC; CDR3: CASGQGAGREASYEQYF; J: TRBJ2-7; D: .; size: once; V: TRBV21-1
DNA: TGTGCCAGCAGCATCGGCAGGGGGTTCAATGAGCAGTACTTC; CDR3: CASSIGRGFNEQYF; J: TRBJ2-7; D: TRBD1; size: few; V: TRBV7-2
DNA: TGTGCCAGCAGTTCTACTAGCGATTCCCGGGGCACAGATACGCAGTATTTT; CDR3: CASSSTSDSRGTDTQYF; J: TRBJ2-3; D: TRBD2; size: .; V: TRBV27
DNA: TGCAGCGTTGTGGTTGGAGAGACCCGGTACTTC; CDR3: CSVVVGETRYF; J: TRBJ2-5; D: .; size: .; V: TRBV29-1
DNA: TGTGCCAGCAGCCCACAGCTCCCTAAAGCTAACTATGGCTACACCTTC; CDR3: CASSPQLPKANYGYTF; J: TRBJ1-2; D: .; size: .; V: TRBV6-5
DNA: TGTGCCAGCAGCTTACTGTCAGGGCCTGGGGCCAACGTCCTGACTTTC; CDR3: CASSLLSGPGANVLTF; J: TRBJ2-6; D: .; size: few; V: TRBV7-9
DNA: TGCAGTGCTAGACCGAACGGGGGTAGCGATACGCAGTATTTT; CDR3: CSARPNGGSDTQYF; J: TRBJ2-3; D: .; size: few; V: TRBV20-1
DNA: TGCGCCAGCGGCGAACAGGGGAGCTCCTACGAGCAGTACTTC; CDR3: CASGEQGSSYEQYF; J: TRBJ2-7; D: TRBD1; size: .; V: TRBV5-1
DNA: TGTGCCAGCAGATCTACAGGGTCCTCCTACGAGCAGTACTTC; CDR3: CASRSTGSSYEQYF; J: TRBJ2-7; D: .; size: .; V: TRBV7-9
DNA: TGTGCCAGCAGTTATGCGTCAGAGCATCAGCCCCAGCATTTT; CDR3: CASSYASEHQPQHF; J: TRBJ1-5; D: .; size: .; V: TRBV6-5
DNA: TGTGCCAGCAGTTCCCGACTAGCGGTAAACATTCAGTACTTC; CDR3: CASSSRLAVNIQYF; J: TRBJ2-4; D: TRBD2; size: .; V: TRBV27
DNA: TGCAGTGCTAGTAGTGGGACAGGGAATCAGCCCCAGCATTTT; CDR3: CSASSGTGNQPQHF; J: TRBJ1-5; D: TRBD1; size: .; V: TRBV20-1
DNA: TGTGCCAGCAGCTTAGCGTGGGTTTCCTACGAGCAGTACTTC; CDR3: CASSLAWVSYEQYF; J: TRBJ2-7; D: .; size: .; V: TRBV7-2
DNA: TGTGCCAGCCGACCCACCGGGACAGCTAATGAAAAACTGTTTTTT; CDR3: CASRPTGTANEKLFF; J: TRBJ1-4; D: TRBD1; size: .; V: TRBV3-1
DNA: TGTGCCAGCAGCCCGGCGCTAGAAGAGACCCAGTACTTC; CDR3: CASSPALEETQYF; J: TRBJ2-5; D: .; size: .; V: TRBV7-9
DNA: TGTGCCAGCAGCCAATTCTCGGGGACCCAGTACTTC; CDR3: CASSQFSGTQYF; J: TRBJ2-5; D: .; size: .; V: TRBV14
DNA: TGCGCCAGCAGCTTCGGCTCGGACCCCTCCGGGGATACGCAGTATTTT; CDR3: CASSFGSDPSGDTQYF; J: TRBJ2-3; D: .; size: .; V: TRBV5-1
DNA: TGTGCCAGCAGCTTACCGGGACATACTAATGAGCAGTTCTTC; CDR3: CASSLPGHTNEQFF; J: TRBJ2-1; D: .; size: .; V: TRBV7-8
DNA: TGCGCCAGCAGCTTGGACGGAGGGACAGGGACAGATACGCAGTATTTT; CDR3: CASSLDGGTGTDTQYF; J: TRBJ2-3; D: TRBD1; size: .; V: TRBV5-1
DNA: TGTGCCAGCAGCGTGGGACAGCAGAACACTGAAGCTTTCTTT; CDR3: CASSVGQQNTEAFF; J: TRBJ1-1; D: TRBD1; size: .; V: TRBV13
DNA: TGTGCCAGCTCACCAGGCGGGCTTCAAGAGACCCAGTACTTC; CDR3: CASSPGGLQETQYF; J: TRBJ2-5; D: .; size: many; V: TRBV5-1
DNA: TGTGCCAGCAGTTATGGCGGGGGGGCTGTAAATGAGCAGTACTTC; CDR3: CASSYGGGAVNEQYF; J: TRBJ2-5; D: TRBD2; size: .; V: TRBV25-1
DNA: TGCGCCAGCAGCTGGGGCCCCCTCGCCTACGAGCAGTACTTC; CDR3: CASSWGPLAYEQYF; J: TRBJ2-7; D: .; size: few; V: TRBV5-1
DNA: TGTGCCAGCAGCTGGACAGGGGATGGCGAGCAGTACTTC; CDR3: CASSWTGDGEQYF; J: TRBJ2-7; D: TRBD1; size: .; V: TRBV7-6